This T cell receptor beta chain was recorded in a study of CD8 T cells in ankylosing spondylitis. The V end was cut by 3 bases, the J end by 2 bases, with 2 bases between. The CDR3 runs 12 residues. General study findings and limits: Certain motif variants had earlier appeared in reactive arthritis synovial fluid and blood.

This clonotype has ten or more counts. As yet, its antigen is unknown. Libraries for TCR beta were made by quantitative 5'-RACE with molecular barcodes. A single record per CDR3 protein comes from TCRdb applying MiXCR to the 5' RACE reads. The top ten clones hold 6% of a sample with around 150,000 distinct CDR3 sequences, under 35% of them seen once. The sample consisted of synovial fluid, either unsorted or a sorted T cell fraction (not recorded which). The sequence derives from a male donor with ankylosing spondylitis. The chain employs TRBV12-3 or TRBV12-4 and TRBJ1-3, with no clear D. CDR3 sequence reads: CASSFPGNTIYF. The CDR3 DNA follows: TGTGCCAGCAGTTTCCCTGGAAACACCATATATTTT.